This is a list of T cell receptor beta chains from one sample in a study of post-analysis software for immune sequencing data. TCRdb reanalysed the PCR reads using MiXCR and keeps one entry per CDR3 protein. The sample contains 750,000 to 950,000 distinct CDR3 sequences, approximately 53% of which appear only once. Material for sequencing was blood. The source of these receptors is a girl aged 10-17 years with multiple sclerosis. Each CDR3 is given with its conserved first and last residue. D genes are given only for firm matches. Clone size is stated in some rows and not others, as once, few, many or a class when expanded.

abundance	v_gene	d_gene	len	j_gene	CDR3aa	CDR3nt
-	TRBV5-1	TRBD1	14	TRBJ1-2	CASSLDGTGVGYTF	TGCGCCAGCAGCTTGGACGGGACAGGGGTTGGCTACACCTTC
-	TRBV6-5	-	15	TRBJ2-7	CASSYSGTPSGEQYF	TGTGCCAGCAGTTACTCGGGGACACCTTCTGGGGAGCAGTACTTC
few	TRBV10-3	-	12	TRBJ1-2	CAISEGLLGYTF	TGTGCCATCAGTGAAGGACTGCTGGGCTACACCTTC
-	TRBV7-3	TRBD1	14	TRBJ1-1	CASSSTGGGNEAFF	TGTGCCAGCAGCTCGACAGGGGGCGGGAATGAAGCTTTCTTT
-	TRBV25-1	-	13	TRBJ2-7	CASSDRRQGEQYF	TGTGCCAGCAGCGATAGGAGGCAGGGCGAGCAGTACTTC
-	TRBV29-1	-	13	TRBJ1-1	CSVVGQAGTEAFF	TGCAGCGTTGTAGGGCAGGCAGGAACTGAAGCTTTCTTT
-	TRBV29-1	TRBD1	14	TRBJ2-3	CSVVDRAVTDTQYF	TGCAGCGTTGTTGACAGGGCTGTAACAGATACGCAGTATTTT
-	TRBV20-1	-	14	TRBJ2-5	CSARGADWLETQYF	TGCAGTGCTAGAGGCGCCGACTGGCTTGAGACCCAGTACTTC
-	TRBV5-1	-	15	TRBJ1-1	CASSLGDRASNQAFF	TGCGCCAGCAGCTTGGGAGACAGAGCTTCCAATCAAGCTTTCTTT
-	TRBV9	-	17	TRBJ2-1	CASSVSSMGGMQNEQFF	TGTGCCAGCAGCGTAAGCTCGATGGGCGGGATGCAGAATGAGCAGTTCTTC
-	TRBV20-1	-	16	TRBJ2-5	CSARSFGEFWQETQYF	TGCAGTGCTAGAAGCTTCGGGGAGTTTTGGCAAGAGACCCAGTACTTC
-	TRBV20-1	-	14	TRBJ2-1	CSARDESSYNEQFF	TGCAGTGCTAGAGATGAGAGCTCCTACAATGAGCAGTTCTTC
few	TRBV7-9	-	13	TRBJ2-7	CASSLGVLQEQYF	TGTGCCAGCAGCTTAGGGGTCCTACAGGAGCAGTACTTC
-	TRBV7-9	TRBD2	16	TRBJ2-1	CASSPLSGSPDNEQFF	TGTGCCAGCAGCCCCCTGAGCGGGAGTCCGGACAATGAGCAGTTCTTC
-	TRBV7-3	TRBD1	18	TRBJ1-2	CASSLTGTGAPPGCGYTF	TGTGCTAGCAGCTTAACAGGGACAGGAGCCCCCCCCGGCTGTGGCTACACCTTC
-	TRBV10-3	TRBD2	13	TRBJ2-1	CAISETSGGEQFF	TGTGCCATCAGTGAGACTAGCGGGGGTGAGCAGTTCTTC
-	TRBV15	TRBD2	15	TRBJ2-1	CATSEGLATYNEQFF	TGTGCCACCAGCGAAGGACTAGCAACCTACAATGAGCAGTTCTTC
-	TRBV5-1	TRBD1	20	TRBJ2-6	CASSLPLTGRISSGANVLTF	TGCGCCAGCAGCTTGCCCTTGACAGGGCGTATTTCTTCCGGGGCCAACGTCCTGACTTTC
-	TRBV5-5	TRBD2	16	TRBJ2-1	CASSPNGLAGDNEQFF	TGTGCCAGCAGCCCGAACGGACTAGCGGGAGACAATGAGCAGTTCTTC
-	TRBV29-1	TRBD1	14	TRBJ2-1	CSVLGGQGYNEQFF	TGCAGCGTCCTGGGGGGACAGGGTTACAATGAGCAGTTCTTC
-	TRBV30	TRBD2	14	TRBJ2-1	CAGTSASSYNEQFF	TGTGCCGGAACTAGCGCGAGCTCCTACAATGAGCAGTTCTTC
-	TRBV29-1	-	15	TRBJ2-4	CSVGRSDLAKNIQYF	TGCAGCGTTGGGAGGTCGGACCTAGCCAAAAACATTCAGTACTTC
few	TRBV12-3/TRBV12-4	-	13	TRBJ2-5	CASRPWTEETQYF	TGTGCCAGCAGGCCCTGGACAGAGGAGACCCAGTACTTC
-	TRBV29-1	TRBD1	14	TRBJ1-5	CSVGDRGGNQPQHF	TGCAGCGTTGGGGACAGGGGAGGAAATCAGCCCCAGCATTTT
-	TRBV20-1	TRBD2	14	TRBJ2-1	CSADSGPSYNEQFF	TGCAGTGCCGATAGCGGGCCCTCCTACAATGAGCAGTTCTTC
-	TRBV7-6	-	12	TRBJ1-1	CASGDRNTEAFF	TGTGCCAGCGGAGACAGGAACACTGAAGCTTTCTTT
-	TRBV20-1	TRBD1	18	TRBJ2-1	CSASWDRPVFSSYNEQFF	TGCAGTGCTAGCTGGGACAGGCCCGTTTTCAGCTCCTACAATGAGCAGTTCTTC
few	TRBV20-1	-	19	TRBJ2-3	CSARPLPGAWTKSTDTQYF	TGCAGTGCTAGACCACTCCCAGGGGCATGGACAAAGAGCACAGATACGCAGTATTTT
few	TRBV5-1	-	17	TRBJ2-7	CASSIGTGTHVSYEQYF	TGCGCCAGCAGCATCGGGACCGGGACTCATGTCTCCTACGAGCAGTACTTC
-	TRBV25-1	-	15	TRBJ2-7	CASSSNPKEVYEQYF	TGTGCCAGCAGTTCTAACCCAAAGGAGGTGTACGAGCAGTACTTC
-	TRBV7-6	-	13	TRBJ2-5	CASSGRQQETQYF	TGTGCCAGCAGCGGCCGGCAGCAAGAGACCCAGTACTTC
-	TRBV29-1	TRBD1	13	TRBJ1-1	CSVRDRTNDEAFF	TGCAGCGTTCGGGACAGGACCAACGATGAAGCTTTCTTT
-	TRBV6-6	-	14	TRBJ2-7	CATSQSIQGGEQYF	TGTGCCACCTCTCAATCGATTCAGGGTGGCGAGCAGTACTTC
-	TRBV7-8	TRBD2	16	TRBJ2-1	CASSLEGGGADNEQFF	TGTGCCAGCAGCTTAGAGGGCGGGGGGGCGGACAATGAGCAGTTCTTC
few	TRBV18	-	16	TRBJ1-2	CASSPSRTEINYGYTF	TGTGCCAGCTCACCATCCAGGACGGAGATAAACTATGGCTACACCTTC
few	TRBV3-1	-	17	TRBJ2-4	CASSSPIRNTTENIQYF	TGTGCCAGCAGCTCCCCGATACGGAACACCACGGAAAACATTCAGTACTTC
-	TRBV4-1	TRBD2	18	TRBJ2-7	CASSQGGSGGSQIYEQYF	TGCGCCAGCAGCCAAGGAGGAAGCGGGGGCTCTCAGATCTACGAGCAGTACTTC
-	TRBV7-3	TRBD2	15	TRBJ2-3	CASSLNSGVADTQYF	TGTGCCAGCAGCTTAAATAGCGGGGTAGCGGATACGCAGTATTTT
few	TRBV6-5	TRBD2	12	TRBJ2-7	CATSGSPYEQYF	TGTGCCACAAGCGGGAGCCCCTACGAGCAGTACTTC
-	TRBV7-6	-	13	TRBJ2-5	CASSVDVGGTQYF	TGTGCCAGCAGCGTAGACGTCGGGGGGACCCAGTACTTC
-	TRBV7-9	-	16	TRBJ2-1	CASSLRDSGRSPEQFF	TGTGCCAGCAGCCTCCGGGATTCGGGACGAAGCCCCGAGCAGTTCTTC
-	TRBV20-1	-	14	TRBJ1-2	CSASVRGLNYGYTF	TGCAGTGCTAGTGTGCGGGGACTTAACTATGGCTACACCTTC